This T cell receptor beta chain was obtained from a study of cytomegalovirus exposure and HLA in healthy donors. Study background: The platform used for the approximately 130 validation repertoires matched that of the 500 to 850 first-cohort repertoires, a later analysis reported.

Produced via immunoSEQ multiplex PCR; TCRdb's table is partial and in-frame only. The sample records some 250,000 clones, about 90% being singletons. This clone came up once. Its specificity is unknown. Findings and caveats of the study: Overall, approximately 180 TCR beta chains were annotated as cytomegalovirus-associated. Rarity held for most TCR sequences, but there were some public TCRs that occurred in many donors. The finding came from a later analysis; first-cohort TCR clusters tended to co-occur in the approximately 120 validation repertoires.

Germline trimming cut 6 bases from V and 0 bases from J; bases unmatched to any gene: 8. CDR1 and CDR2 from the germline V gene are SQVTM and ANQGSEA. This CDR3 is built from 15 residues. This clonotype was obtained from a woman under 40 in good health and CMV-seronegative. Sequencing input: PBMCs. The chain employs TRBV29-1 and TRBJ2-1, with 7 bases that match TRBD1. As DNA, the CDR3 is TGCAGCGTCCCGACAGGGCTCAGCTCCTACAATGAGCAGTTCTTC. It specifies CSVPTGLSSYNEQFF.